This T cell receptor (beta chain) came from a study of blood T cell repertoires in COVID-19. Only a few counts were recorded for this clone. Those enrolled, adults aged 18 to 89 years, came from about two dozen US areas. Per germline, CDR1 LNHDA and CDR2 SQIVND (reference sequence). The ends were cut back, 3 bases at V and 4 bases at J, with 13 bases in the middle. This CDR3 is 15 amino acids long. Original processing methods: By means of reference gene primer amplification, nucleated cell counts were estimated. The assay was immunoSEQ multiplex PCR, and TCRdb's table has in-frame clones only and misses some. The V and J calls and clone size are taken from that table; D and trimming were inferred from the DNA. The sample has fewer than 250,000 clones, about nine tenths seen once.

This sequence joins TRBV19 and TRBJ2-1, with TRBD1 as a possible D gene (6 bases). The source of this sequence is a woman aged 25 to 39 with acute COVID-19. The sequenced sample consisted of PBMCs or T cells enriched from blood (not recorded which). CDR3 protein: CASSIYGTPYNEQFF. DNA of the CDR3: TGTGCCAGTAGTATTTATGGGACACCTTACAATGAGCAGTTCTTC.